This is a list of T cell receptor beta chains from one sample in a study of T cell repertoires in cytomegalovirus infection. TCRdb called the reads again in MiXCR, with one record for every CDR3 protein. The sample lists roughly 300,000 distinct CDR3 sequences, more than 8% occurring once. Input material: PBMCs. These receptors were taken from a human donor in good health (CMV status not recorded). Some clones in this sample may be carry-over from other donors' samples. Both conserved end residues are part of each CDR3. D genes are given only for firm matches. The listing skips clone size in some rows; elsewhere it reads once, few, many or a size class.

v_gene,d_gene,j_gene,abundance,CDR3nt,CDR3aa
TRBV27,TRBD1,TRBJ1-5,few,TGTGCCAGCAGTTTATCAGTGACAGGGGATAATCAGCCCCAGCATTTT,CASSLSVTGDNQPQHF
TRBV28,NA,TRBJ1-1,many,TGTGCCAGCAGAGGGAAGCCTGAAGCTTTCTTT,CASRGKPEAFF
TRBV7-2,TRBD2,TRBJ2-1,many,TGTGCCAGCAGCTTAGTAGGTACGGCGGGGGGCTCGAGCTCCTACAATGAGCAGTTCTTC,CASSLVGTAGGSSSYNEQFF
TRBV7-7,NA,TRBJ2-7,many,TGTGCCAGCAGCTTAGGACGGAACTACGAGCAGTACTTC,CASSLGRNYEQYF
TRBV7-2,NA,TRBJ2-7,NA,TGTGCCAGCAGCCCCCGGGCCCTCTCCTACGAGCAGTACTTC,CASSPRALSYEQYF
TRBV12-3/TRBV12-4,NA,TRBJ2-6,few,TGTGCCAGTCGGAGTTTGGGCCGGATCGGGGCCAACGTCCTGACTTTC,CASRSLGRIGANVLTF
TRBV7-2,NA,TRBJ2-5,few,TGTGCCAGCAGCCCTCTAGGACCTTGGGAGACCCAGTACTTC,CASSPLGPWETQYF
TRBV7-8,NA,TRBJ2-7,many,TGTGCCAGCAGCCCCCGGACAGTCCACGAGCAGTACTTC,CASSPRTVHEQYF
TRBV7-2,NA,TRBJ2-1,many,TGTGCCAGCAGCTTCTTAGGACTGGAGTTCGGTGAGCAGTTCTTC,CASSFLGLEFGEQFF
TRBV20-1,NA,TRBJ2-7,NA,TGCAGTGCTAGAGATGGAACAACCTCCTACGAGCAGTACTTC,CSARDGTTSYEQYF
TRBV4-3,NA,TRBJ2-1,many,TGCGCCAGCAGCCAAGGTACTACTAATGAGCAGTTCTTC,CASSQGTTNEQFF
TRBV7-2,NA,TRBJ2-7,many,TGTGCCAGCAGCTTACTCGATGCCTACGAGCAGTACTTC,CASSLLDAYEQYF
TRBV19,NA,TRBJ2-2,few,TGTGCCAGTAGTATCACGAACACCGGGGAGCTGTTTTTT,CASSITNTGELFF
TRBV20-1,NA,TRBJ1-3,NA,TGCAGTGCTAGAGATGCTCGCTCTGGAAACACCATATATTTT,CSARDARSGNTIYF
TRBV7-9,TRBD1,TRBJ2-3,few,TGTGCCAGCGTGGACAGGGGAATTGCAGATACGCAGTATTTT,CASVDRGIADTQYF
TRBV6-1,NA,TRBJ2-1,few,TGTGCCAGCAAAGCGGTGAGCTCCTACAATGAGCAGTTCTTC,CASKAVSSYNEQFF
TRBV7-2,NA,TRBJ2-5,many,TGTGCCAGCAGAATTGAAGGCAGGGCGCAAGAGACCCAGTACTTC,CASRIEGRAQETQYF
TRBV4-3,NA,TRBJ1-1,few,TGCGCCAGCAGCCAAGATGCGCAGGGTTGGACTGAAGCTTTCTTT,CASSQDAQGWTEAFF
TRBV13,TRBD2,TRBJ2-3,NA,TGTGCCAGCAGTTACTCCAGCGGGACCACAGATACGCAGTATTTT,CASSYSSGTTDTQYF
TRBV4-2,TRBD2,TRBJ2-1,NA,TGTGCCAGCAGCTTGCGGGGGGACAATGAGCAGTTCTTC,CASSLRGDNEQFF
TRBV7-2,NA,TRBJ2-3,many,TGTGCCAGCAGGGGGCCTGGACGATACTATACGCAGTATTTT,CASRGPGRYYTQYF
TRBV28,NA,TRBJ2-7,many,TGTGCCAGCAGCCCAGCCTACGAGCAGTACTTC,CASSPAYEQYF
TRBV5-6,TRBD2,TRBJ2-7,NA,TGTGCCAGCAGCTTACCTAGCGGGGGCTCCTACGAGCAGTACTTC,CASSLPSGGSYEQYF
TRBV20-1,TRBD2,TRBJ2-1,few,TGCAGTGCTAAGGTAGCGGGGGGCCAATCCTACAATGAGCAGTTCTTC,CSAKVAGGQSYNEQFF
TRBV20-1,TRBD2,TRBJ2-7,NA,TGCAGTGCTGCCCAGCCCCAGCGGGGCGAGCAGTACTTC,CSAAQPQRGEQYF
TRBV7-9,NA,TRBJ2-1,many,TGTGCCAGCAGCTTCCCCCCGAATAGACAGGCGACGGGTGGGAATGAGCAGTTCTTC,CASSFPPNRQATGGNEQFF
TRBV4-3,TRBD2,TRBJ2-1,NA,TGCGCCAGCAGCCTCCTGGCGGGGGGGCGGGAAAATGAGCAGTTCTTC,CASSLLAGGRENEQFF
TRBV28,NA,TRBJ1-1,many,TGTGCCAGCAACGGAAACACTGAAGCTTTCTTT,CASNGNTEAFF
TRBV7-2,NA,TRBJ1-5,many,TGTGCCAGCAGCTTAAAAGGGACGACGGCAAATAGCAATCAGCCCCAGCATTTT,CASSLKGTTANSNQPQHF
TRBV12-3/TRBV12-4,NA,TRBJ2-7,many,TGTGCCAGCAGTTTTGTTAGCACCTACGAGCAGTACTTC,CASSFVSTYEQYF
TRBV20-1,TRBD2,TRBJ2-1,many,TGCAGTGCTAGAAGACTAGCGGGAGGGCCCTACAATGAGCAGTTCTTC,CSARRLAGGPYNEQFF
TRBV30,NA,TRBJ1-1,many,TGTGCCTGGGCATCAGATAGGGACACTGAAGCTTTCTTT,CAWASDRDTEAFF
TRBV7-2,NA,TRBJ2-7,many,TGTGCCAGCAGCTTAGACCACCACGAGCAGTACTTC,CASSLDHHEQYF
TRBV7-3,NA,TRBJ2-1,many,TGTGCCAGCAGCTCGCCAGGGTCAGCGGGCGCCAACAATGAGCAGTTCTTC,CASSSPGSAGANNEQFF
TRBV6-2/TRBV6-3,TRBD2,TRBJ2-7,many,TGTGCCAGCAGTTACTCGGTGGCGGGAGTCGGCGAGCAGTACTTC,CASSYSVAGVGEQYF
TRBV15,NA,TRBJ2-1,few,TGTGCCACCAGCAGAGCGGGAGAGGGGGACAATGAGCAGTTCTTC,CATSRAGEGDNEQFF
TRBV20-1,TRBD2,TRBJ2-1,NA,TGCAGTGCTAATATCGGGAGGGCCTGGAATGAGCAGTTCTTC,CSANIGRAWNEQFF
TRBV5-1,TRBD1,TRBJ2-7,NA,TGCGCCAGCAGCTTCCCGGGACAGGAATCCTACGAGCAGTACTTC,CASSFPGQESYEQYF
TRBV4-3,NA,TRBJ2-5,few,TGCGCCAGCAGCCAAGACTACCCGGGGGCCCTACAAGAGACCCAGTACTTC,CASSQDYPGALQETQYF
TRBV11-2,NA,TRBJ1-1,many,TGTGCCAGCAGAACACCAAGTATCCTTGAAGCTTTCTTT,CASRTPSILEAFF
TRBV7-2,TRBD2,TRBJ2-1,few,TGTGCCAGCAGCTTAGCAGGGACTAGCGGCTACAATGAGCAGTTCTTC,CASSLAGTSGYNEQFF
TRBV7-6,TRBD1,TRBJ1-5,many,TGTGCCAGCAGCAGCAGGGGGCTCGGCAATCAGCCCCAGCATTTT,CASSSRGLGNQPQHF
TRBV7-8,NA,TRBJ1-2,many,TGTGCCAGCAGCTTATTGTTGGGGTATGCTGGCTACACCTTC,CASSLLLGYAGYTF
TRBV29-1,TRBD1,TRBJ2-5,many,TGCAGCGTCGGGACAGGGCAAGAGACCCAGTACTTC,CSVGTGQETQYF
TRBV19,TRBD2,TRBJ2-2,few,TGTGCCAGTAGTATCGCACTAGCGGGGTACACCGGGGAGCTGTTTTTT,CASSIALAGYTGELFF
TRBV7-2,NA,TRBJ1-2,many,TGTGCCAGCAGCTTAGCCAGGGAGCGCGGCTACACCTTC,CASSLARERGYTF
TRBV7-2,NA,TRBJ1-2,many,TGTGCCAGCAGCCCCCCAGGCAGGGCTAACTATGGCTACACCTTC,CASSPPGRANYGYTF
TRBV12-3/TRBV12-4,TRBD2,TRBJ2-5,NA,TGTGCCAGCAGTTTGGCGTTAGCGGGTGAACAAGAGACCCAGTACTTC,CASSLALAGEQETQYF
TRBV28,NA,TRBJ1-2,NA,TGTGCCAGCGGCAGGGAAGATGGCTACACCTTC,CASGREDGYTF
TRBV6-5,NA,TRBJ1-3,many,TGTGCCAGCAGTTACAGGGTCTTGGGGCTATCTGGAAACACCATATATTTT,CASSYRVLGLSGNTIYF